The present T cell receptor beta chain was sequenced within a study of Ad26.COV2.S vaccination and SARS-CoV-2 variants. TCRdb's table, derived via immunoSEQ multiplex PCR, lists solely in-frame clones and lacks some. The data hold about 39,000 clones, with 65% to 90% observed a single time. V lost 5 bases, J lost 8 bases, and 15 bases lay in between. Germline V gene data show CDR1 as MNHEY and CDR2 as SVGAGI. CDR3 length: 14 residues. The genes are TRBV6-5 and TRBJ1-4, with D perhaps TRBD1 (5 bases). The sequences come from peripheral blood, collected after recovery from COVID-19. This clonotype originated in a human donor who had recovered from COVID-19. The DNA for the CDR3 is TGTGCCAGCAGTCCCCTGGGAGGGGTGGAAAAACTGTTTTTT. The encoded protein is CASSPLGGVEKLFF.